The 14 T cell receptor beta chains presented below share a single source sample, sequenced in a study of T cell responses to AZD1222 COVID-19 vaccine. Assay: immunoSEQ multiplex PCR; the TCRdb copy retains only in-frame clones and omits some. The table has some 120,000 clones, 88% seen once. Source: peripheral blood, taken on day 0 of AZD1222 vaccination. Receptors originate from an adult in good health.

The V call is TRBV2, the J call TRBJ1-1, with 7 bases aligning to TRBD1. V lost 10 bases to trimming and J lost 1 base; unmatched junction nucleotides: 6. The V gene's germline CDR1 is SNHLY and CDR2 FYNNEI. The CDR3 spans 13 residues. The CDR3 spells CATRQGRNTEAFF. CDR3 coding DNA: TGTGCCACCAGACAGGGAAGGAACACTGAAGCTTTCTTT.

The gene calls are TRBV6-5 and TRBJ2-1, with 9 bases lining up with TRBD2. CDR3 length: 15 amino acids. The V and J ends lost 6 bases and 10 bases, in that order; junction bases with no gene match: 13. Germline V gene data show CDR1 as MNHEY and CDR2 as SVGAGI. The CDR3 is CASSSGYVSGREQFF. CDR3 coding DNA: TGTGCCAGCAGCTCGGGATATGTAAGCGGGAGGGAGCAGTTCTTC.

The chain recombines TRBV19 with TRBJ1-1; weak D call: TRBD1 (5 bases). With 1 base removed from V and 4 bases from J, the gap between germline ends came to 7 bases. CDR3 length: 13 residues. Germline V gene lookup returns CDR1 LNHDA and CDR2 SQIVND (reference sequence). The CDR3: CASSIGGGTEAFF. Written as DNA, the CDR3 is TGTGCCAGTAGTATAGGCGGGGGCACTGAAGCTTTCTTT. The complete variable domain, with remaining parts taken from reference TRBV19 and TRBJ1-1, reads DGGITQSPKYLFRKEGQNVTLSCEQNLNHDAMYWYRQDPGQGLRLIYYSQIVNDFQKGDIAEGYSVSREKKESFPLTVTSAQKNPTAFYLCASSIGGGTEAFFGQGTRLTVV.

This rearrangement joins TRBV6-2 or TRBV6-3 to TRBJ1-2; D ambiguous. The CDR3 length is 15 residues. V dropped 0 bases and J dropped 8 bases, with 16 bases sitting between them. CDR1 and CDR2 from the germline V gene are MNHEY and SVGEGT. This chain's CDR3 is CASSYSNRRSRGYTF. Here the CDR3 DNA reads TGTGCCAGCAGTTACTCGAACCGAAGGTCGCGAGGCTACACCTTC.

The V gene is TRBV19, the J gene TRBJ1-1, with 7 bases fitting TRBD1. J was trimmed by 3 bases and V by 5 bases; bases with no gene match: 6. The CDR3 runs 14 residues. The germline V gene has CDR1 LNHDA and CDR2 SQIVND (reference sequence). The CDR3 reads CASSGTGTDTEAFF. CDR3 DNA: TGTGCCAGTAGTGGGACCGGGACAGACACTGAAGCTTTCTTT.

This clone has just a few counts. The genes are TRBV27 and TRBJ2-7; D not resolved. The CDR3 length is 14 residues. Germline-derived CDR1 and CDR2 are MNHEY and SMNVEV (reference sequence). Trimming removed 5 bases from V and 4 bases from J, with 15 bases in between. The CDR3 region has the DNA TGTGCCAGCAGTAAAAGTGGCATCGTATACGAGCAGTACTTC. It is translated as CASSKSGIVYEQYF.

This chain uses TRBV7-2 with TRBJ1-1; D gene uncertain. V was clipped by 8 bases and J by 1 base, with 11 bases between them. Germline V gene data show CDR1 as SGHTA and CDR2 as FQGNSA. The CDR3 has 13 amino acids. This CDR3 reads CASQQAQNTEAFF. The CDR3 DNA reads as TGTGCCAGCCAGCAGGCGCAGAACACTGAAGCTTTCTTT.

The chain has TRBV5-1 and TRBJ2-7; tentatively, D is TRBD1 (6 bases). With 0 bases removed from V and 6 bases from J, the gap between germline ends came to 13 bases. Per germline, CDR1 SGHRS and CDR2 YFSETQ. CDR3 length: 14 residues. For the CDR3, the DNA is TGCGCCAGCAGCTTGGCAGGGGATCTCACCGAGCAGTACTTC. This translates into CASSLAGDLTEQYF.

The chain has TRBV29-1 and TRBJ2-3; D might be TRBD1 (7 bases). Germline CDR1 reads SQVTM; CDR2 reads ANQGSEA. There are 13 residues in the CDR3. V lost 5 bases, J lost 5 bases, and 14 bases lay in between. The DNA for the CDR3 is TGCAGCGTTCAAGGCCAGGGGGGAGATACGCAGTATTTT. Its protein product is CSVQGQGGDTQYF.

The J gene is TRBJ2-2, the V gene TRBV5-5; the D gene is possibly TRBD2 (6 bases). V lost 4 bases to trimming and J lost 1 base, with 11 bases between them. The CDR3 consists of 15 residues. Germline CDR1 reads SGHKS; CDR2 reads YYEKEE (reference sequence). The CDR3 DNA follows: TGTGCCAGCAGCAACATGGGGGGGAACACCGGGGAGCTGTTTTTT. Amino acid sequence: CASSNMGGNTGELFF.

The rearrangement links TRBV7-6 to TRBJ1-5; 10 bases match TRBD1. CDR3 length: 15 amino acids. J lost 7 bases, V lost 4 bases, and 7 bases had no gene match. Germline values: CDR1 SGHVS, CDR2 FNYEAQ. DNA for the CDR3: TGTGCCAGCAGCTCCGGGACAGGGGAGGGCCAGCCCCAGCATTTT. Residues: CASSSGTGEGQPQHF. Drawing the rest from reference TRBV7-6 and TRBJ1-5, the complete variable domain is GAGVSQSPRYKVTKRGQDVALRCDPISGHVSLYWYRQALGQGPEFLTYFNYEAQQDKSGLPNDRFSAERPEGSISTLTIQRTEQRDSAMYRCASSSGTGEGQPQHFGDGTRLSIL.

The chain joins TRBV27 to TRBJ2-1; the D gene is possibly TRBD2 (5 bases). CDR3 length: 14 residues. Germline V gives CDR1 MNHEY, CDR2 SMNVEV (reference sequence). Trimming took off 6 bases at V and 2 bases at J, with 11 bases between the two ends. The CDR3 here is CASRDRLTYNEQFF. CDR3 DNA: TGTGCCAGCAGGGATCGACTAACCTACAATGAGCAGTTCTTC.

The chain employs TRBV10-3 and TRBJ2-1; 10 nucleotides match TRBD1. The CDR3 totals 16 residues. Germline V gene lookup returns CDR1 ENHRY and CDR2 SYGVKD. V dropped 6 bases and J dropped 9; count of bases not matched to a gene: 14. In DNA, the CDR3 is TGTGCCATCAGGTCAAGTTCCGGGACAGGGGTTGGTGAGCAGTTCTTC. Encoded protein: CAIRSSSGTGVGEQFF.

V and J are TRBV7-2 and TRBJ2-3; 10 nucleotides align to TRBD2. Germline lookup yields CDR1 SGHTA and CDR2 FQGNSA. Losses at the gene ends were 3 bases for V and 5 bases for J; bases not matched to a gene: 8. The CDR3 extends over 16 amino acids. In nucleotides, the CDR3 is TGTGCCAGCAGCTTCGTAGCGGGGGGCCAGGGAGATACGCAGTATTTT. As protein: CASSFVAGGQGDTQYF.